The 8 T cell receptor beta chains below all came from one sample that was sequenced in a study of identical twins. TCRdb reanalysed the 5' RACE reads using MiXCR and keeps one entry per CDR3 protein. The top ten hold 0.35% to 0.45% of the sample, which has fewer than 550,000 distinct CDR3 sequences, roughly 15% seen once. The same specimen was also included in a second study, on yellow fever vaccine responses in identical twins.

Specimen: CD4+ T cells sorted from blood. All receptors derive from a young woman in good health.

This clonotype was seen a single time. The V gene is TRBV19, the J gene TRBJ2-1; tentative D call: TRBD1 (6 bases). This CDR3 spans 17 amino acids. CDR1 is LNHDA, CDR2 SQIVND, per germline (reference sequence). V lost 4 bases, J lost 1 base, and 17 bases lay in between. CDR3: CASSSPQGFTSYNEQFF. CDR3 DNA: TGTGCCAGTAGTAGCCCACAGGGATTTACTTCCTACAATGAGCAGTTCTTC. Full variable domain (remainder filled in from reference TRBV19 and TRBJ2-1): DGGITQSPKYLFRKEGQNVTLSCEQNLNHDAMYWYRQDPGQGLRLIYYSQIVNDFQKGDIAEGYSVSREKKESFPLTVTSAQKNPTAFYLCASSSPQGFTSYNEQFFGPGTRLTVL.

This clonotype was counted between two and nine times. CDR3 loop: CSVEKDRDSGANVLTF. CDR3 nucleotides: TGCAGCGTTGAAAAGGACAGGGACTCTGGGGCCAACGTCCTGACTTTC. The chain employs TRBV29-1 and TRBJ2-6; 8 nucleotides align to TRBD1. CDR3 length: 16 amino acids. With V trimmed by 2 bases and J by 0 bases, 3 bases remained unmatched. Per the germline V gene, CDR1 is SQVTM and CDR2 is ANQGSEA.

The V gene is TRBV29-1, the J gene TRBJ1-2; D perhaps matches TRBD1 (5 bases). CDR1 is SQVTM and CDR2 is ANQGSEA in the germline V gene. The length of the CDR3 is 14 residues. CDR3 coding DNA: TGCAGTGCGGGATCAGGGATGTGTAGTTATGGCTACACCTTC. It codes for CSAGSGMCSYGYTF.

The V call is TRBV15, the J call TRBJ2-5, with 8 bases matching TRBD1. Germline V gene sequence: CDR1 LNHNV, CDR2 YYDKDF (reference sequence). This CDR3 has 16 amino acids. V lost 6 bases, J lost 5 bases, and 14 bases stayed unmatched. This CDR3 is CATSEAWDRLRETQYF. The CDR3, as DNA: TGTGCCACCAGTGAAGCGTGGGACAGGCTCCGGGAGACCCAGTACTTC. Full variable domain (rest looked up from reference TRBV15 and TRBJ2-5): DAMVIQNPRYQVTQFGKPVTLSCSQTLNHNVMYWYQQKSSQAPKLLFHYYDKDFNNEADTPDNFQSRRPNTSFCFLDIRSPGLGDTAMYLCATSEAWDRLRETQYFGPGTRLLVL.

This clonotype was seen more than once but under ten times. The chain combines TRBV7-8 with TRBJ2-2, with D uncertain. The CDR3 is 12 residues long. The V gene's germline CDR1 is SGHVS and CDR2 FQNEAQ. The V and J ends lost 3 bases and 7 bases respectively, with 6 bases between them. The CDR3 sequence: CASSFTGGELFF. The CDR3 bases are TGTGCCAGCAGCTTCACGGGCGGGGAGCTGTTTTTT.

The CDR3 loop is CASSFWLSMNTEAFF. Written as DNA, the CDR3 is TGTGCCAGCAGTTTCTGGTTATCCATGAACACTGAAGCTTTCTTT. V is TRBV28 and J is TRBJ1-1; D remains unclear. Germline assignment: CDR1 MDHEN and CDR2 SYDVKM. V lost 3 bases and J 0 bases, leaving 11 bases between the germline ends. The CDR3 totals 15 residues.

This clonotype was found many times. The chain joins TRBV28 to TRBJ2-1, with no clear D. Trimming took 3 bases from V and 6 from J, leaving 9 bases between them. The CDR3 contains 13 residues. Germline loops: CDR1 MDHEN, CDR2 SYDVKM. CDR3: CASSLIGCNEQFF. The DNA of the CDR3 is TGTGCCAGCAGTTTGATAGGGTGCAATGAGCAGTTCTTC.

The rearrangement links TRBV5-6 to TRBJ2-7; D gene unclear. Trimming stripped 1 base from V and 5 bases from J, with 10 bases between. The CDR3 runs 13 residues. Germline lookup yields CDR1 SGHDT and CDR2 YYEEEE. CDR3 DNA: TGTGCCAGCAGCTTGTCACTCATTGACGAGCAGTACTTC. It translates to CASSLSLIDEQYF.